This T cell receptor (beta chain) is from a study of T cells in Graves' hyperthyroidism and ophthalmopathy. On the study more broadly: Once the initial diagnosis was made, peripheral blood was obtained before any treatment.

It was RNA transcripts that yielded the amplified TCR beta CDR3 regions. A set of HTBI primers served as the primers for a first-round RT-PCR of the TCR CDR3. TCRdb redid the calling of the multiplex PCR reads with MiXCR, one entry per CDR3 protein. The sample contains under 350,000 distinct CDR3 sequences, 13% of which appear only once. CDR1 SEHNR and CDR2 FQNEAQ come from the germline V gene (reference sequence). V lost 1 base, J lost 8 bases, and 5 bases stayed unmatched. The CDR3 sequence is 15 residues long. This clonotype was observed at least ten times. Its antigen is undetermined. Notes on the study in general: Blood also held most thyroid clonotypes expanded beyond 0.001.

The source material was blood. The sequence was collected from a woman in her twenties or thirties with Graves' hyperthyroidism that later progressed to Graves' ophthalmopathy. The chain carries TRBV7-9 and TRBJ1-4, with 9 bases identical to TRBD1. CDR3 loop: CASSLDGTGLEKLFF. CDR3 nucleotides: TGTGCCAGCAGCTTAGACGGGACAGGGCTAGAAAAACTGTTTTTT.